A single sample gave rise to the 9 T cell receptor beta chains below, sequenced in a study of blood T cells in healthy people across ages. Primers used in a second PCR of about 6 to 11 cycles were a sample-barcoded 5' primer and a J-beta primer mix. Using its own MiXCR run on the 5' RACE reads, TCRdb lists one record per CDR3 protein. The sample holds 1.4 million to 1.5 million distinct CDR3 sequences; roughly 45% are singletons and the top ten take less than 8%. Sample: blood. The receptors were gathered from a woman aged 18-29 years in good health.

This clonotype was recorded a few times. The CDR3 DNA is TGCAGTGCTAGAGATCCGGGGGGGGTTGAAAAACTGTTTTTT. As protein: CSARDPGGVEKLFF. The chain has TRBV20-1 and TRBJ1-4; possible D gene TRBD1, 5 bases. Trimming stripped 0 bases from V and 7 bases from J, with 12 bases between. From germline, CDR1 is DFQATT and CDR2 SNEGSKA (reference sequence). The CDR3 consists of 14 residues.

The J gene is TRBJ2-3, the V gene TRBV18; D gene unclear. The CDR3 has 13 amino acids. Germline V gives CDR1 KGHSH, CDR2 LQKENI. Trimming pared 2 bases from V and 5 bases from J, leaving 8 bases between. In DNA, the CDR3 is TGTGCCAGCTCACCATCTATCAGAGATACGCAGTATTTT. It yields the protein CASSPSIRDTQYF.

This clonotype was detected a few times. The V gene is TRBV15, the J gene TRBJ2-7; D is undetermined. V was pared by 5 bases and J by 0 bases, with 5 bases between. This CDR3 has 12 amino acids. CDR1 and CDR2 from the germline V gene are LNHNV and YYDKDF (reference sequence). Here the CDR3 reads CATSLYSYEQYF. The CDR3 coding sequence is TGTGCCACCAGCTTATACTCCTACGAGCAGTACTTC.

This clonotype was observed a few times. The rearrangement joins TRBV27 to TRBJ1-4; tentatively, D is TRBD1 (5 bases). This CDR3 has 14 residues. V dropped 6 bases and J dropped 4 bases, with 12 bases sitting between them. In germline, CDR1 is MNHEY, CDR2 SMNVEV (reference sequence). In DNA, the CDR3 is TGTGCCAGCAGCTGGGGACCCTTTAATGAAAAACTGTTTTTT. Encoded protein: CASSWGPFNEKLFF.

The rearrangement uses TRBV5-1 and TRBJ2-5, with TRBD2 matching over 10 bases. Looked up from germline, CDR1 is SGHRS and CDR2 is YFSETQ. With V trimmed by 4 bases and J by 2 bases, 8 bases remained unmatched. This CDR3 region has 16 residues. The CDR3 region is CASSTGTSELQETQYF. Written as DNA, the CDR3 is TGCGCCAGCAGCACAGGGACTAGCGAACTACAAGAGACCCAGTACTTC.

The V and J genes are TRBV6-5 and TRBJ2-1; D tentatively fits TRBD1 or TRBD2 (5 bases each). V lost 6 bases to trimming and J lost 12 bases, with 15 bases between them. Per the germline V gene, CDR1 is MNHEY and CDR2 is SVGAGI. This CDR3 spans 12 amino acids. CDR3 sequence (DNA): TGTGCCAGCAGCCGAGGGACGAAGAGGCAGTTCTTC. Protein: CASSRGTKRQFF.

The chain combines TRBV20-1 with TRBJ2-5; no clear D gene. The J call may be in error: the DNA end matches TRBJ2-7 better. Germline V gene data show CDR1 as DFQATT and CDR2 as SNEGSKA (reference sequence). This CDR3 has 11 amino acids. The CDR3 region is CSTPPLYEQYF. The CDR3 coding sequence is TGCAGTACTCCTCCCCTCTACGAGCAGTACTTC.

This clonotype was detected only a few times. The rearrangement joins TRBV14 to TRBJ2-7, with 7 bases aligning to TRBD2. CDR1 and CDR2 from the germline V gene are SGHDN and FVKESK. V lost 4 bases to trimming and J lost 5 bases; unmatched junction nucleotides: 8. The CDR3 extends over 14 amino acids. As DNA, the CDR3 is TGTGCCAGCAGCCTGATCGGGGGGAGCCACGAGCAGTACTTC. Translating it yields CASSLIGGSHEQYF.

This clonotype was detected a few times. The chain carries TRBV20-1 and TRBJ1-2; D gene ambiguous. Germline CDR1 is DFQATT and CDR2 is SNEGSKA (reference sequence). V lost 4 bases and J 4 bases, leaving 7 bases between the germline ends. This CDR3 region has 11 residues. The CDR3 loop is CSATQLYGYTF. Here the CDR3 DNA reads TGCAGTGCTACTCAGCTCTATGGCTACACCTTC.